The TCR beta chain described here comes from a study of CD8+ T cells in alopecia areata listed by TCRdb under 2018. For the study in its entirety: The treated patients took part in an open-label pilot trial in which moderate-to-severe alopecia areata was treated with oral tofacitinib at 5 to 10 mg twice daily. Tofacitinib was given for 6 to 18 months, followed by 6 months of follow-up off drug to assess delayed response and recurrence. The study used high-throughput TCRbeta sequencing to examine T cell clonal expansion in alopecia areata, in both the C3H/HeJ mouse model and human patients. Human TCRbeta sequencing covered scalp tissue and sorted CD4+ and CD8+ peripheral blood T cells from patchy and totalis/universalis alopecia areata patients and healthy controls. Patients on tofacitinib were biopsied at baseline and after 4 and 24 weeks of treatment, and several of the patients also had a later scalp biopsy. Scalp clonality was compared among normal scalp (n=4), patchy alopecia areata scalp (n=8), and alopecia totalis/universalis scalp (n=8). RNA came from the PAXgene miRNA kit for fixed scalp, the miRNeasy kit for PBMCs, and the RNeasy kit for mouse skin. Amplification of TCRbeta CDR3 regions was done by immunoSEQ multiplex PCR using 35 Vbeta forward primers and 13 Jbeta reverse primers. General conclusions and limits of the study: Compared with normal scalp, lesional scalp, particularly in alopecia totalis/universalis, had higher clonality and more expanded CD8+ clones, which suggests antigenic drive. Shared TCR sequences between patients were less evident than in mice, which may be partly attributable to HLA diversity in the patient population. Unlike mouse skin, which is dominated by gammadelta T cells, normal human skin has resident alphabeta T cells that are also sequenced, and this complicates analysis of the scalp TCR repertoire.

As regards this clone: This receptor's antigen is unknown. The sample holds no much larger clone one base away, and base qualities are not on file.

Reading the label with the study, this specimen's time point is: baseline before oral tofacitinib. Peripheral blood and lesional scalp punch biopsies were obtained from patients with alopecia areata. PBMCs were isolated by density centrifugation and stained for CD3, CD4 and CD8, after which CD4+ and CD8+ T cells were sorted on a FACSAria. From the cysteine through the phenylalanine, the CDR3 covers 11 amino acids. Only the CDR3 DNA is retained, 33 bases long and in frame from the first base. V was cut back by 6 bases and J by 1 base, leaving a gap of 4 bases between them. The library was made by the immunoSEQ multiplex PCR assay. RNA was extracted from all samples and reverse transcribed into cDNA, which served as template for TCR sequencing. First-strand cDNA was synthesized using SuperScript III with a 2:1 mix of oligo-dT and random hexamers. Amplification bias was assessed with a synthetic immune receptor repertoire, and residual bias was removed computationally. The paper's data handling went like this. Raw reads were preprocessed for error removal, and CDR3 was defined according to IMGT conventions as running from the conserved cysteine to phenylalanine. To get clonality, Shannon entropy was normalized by log2 of the number of productive unique TCRs and the result was subtracted from 1. CD4 or CD8 identity of scalp clones was inferred by cross-referencing scalp TCRbeta sequences with sorted blood CD4 and CD8 repertoires. TCRdb re-hosts the immuneACCESS table, in-frame sequences only. Its copies lack some clones; in the studies checked, an unresolved V gene accounts for under half of them, and the cause for the rest is not known. The V and J calls and clone size come from that table; D and trimming were worked out from the DNA. The sample contains approximately 57,000 clones, around 97% of them found a single time. The biggest ten clones account for around a quarter of the sample.

Material: CD8+ T cells sorted from blood, obtained at week 0. Rearrangement joined TRBV23-1 to TRBJ2-7; the D gene is not confidently resolved. TRBV23-1 carries the ORF label, with uncertain function. The receptor was isolated from a human donor with alopecia areata. The DNA sequence is TGCGCCAGCAGCGAGTCCTACGAGCAGTACTTC. Its protein is CASSESYEQYF.